The present T cell receptor (beta chain) was sequenced within a study of cytotoxic CD8 clonotypes in ibrutinib-treated CLL. Study-wide background: Patient counts were around 11 relapsed/refractory, roughly 16 treatment-naive and 17 to 18 IGHV unmutated.

Per germline, CDR1 LNHDA and CDR2 SQIVND (reference sequence). V was clipped by 3 bases and J by 8 bases, with 13 bases between them. This CDR3 comprises 13 residues. Measured with immunoSEQ multiplex PCR; TCRdb has only the in-frame clones, and not every one. The table records approximately 190,000 clones, roughly 73% of them present only once. The sequence derives from a human donor with chronic lymphocytic leukemia. This sequence joins TRBV19 and TRBJ1-2; D not resolved. Sequencing used PBMCs, obtained after 12 months of ibrutinib treatment. CDR3 in DNA: TGTGCCAGTAGTATGCAGGTGATAGGAGGCTACACCTTC. Protein product: CASSMQVIGGYTF. The full variable domain, in which reference TRBV19 and TRBJ1-2 provide the parts outside the CDR3, is DGGITQSPKYLFRKEGQNVTLSCEQNLNHDAMYWYRQDPGQGLRLIYYSQIVNDFQKGDIAEGYSVSREKKESFPLTVTSAQKNPTAFYLCASSMQVIGGYTFGSGTRLTVV.